This note documents a single T cell receptor (beta chain) sequence. The antigen is undetermined. The sample originates from a study of T cell repertoires in cytomegalovirus infection. The overall study: An indication of both CMV infection and matching HLA type came from public TCR beta signatures. Notes on the study in general: The cumulative frequency of public TCR beta families identified carriers of CMV plus the relevant HLA. The ex vivo response showed dominance by HLA-C-restricted CMV-specific TCR beta clonotypes.

TCRdb re-derived calls from the reads in MiXCR, one entry per CDR3 protein. The sample records 740,000 or so distinct CDR3 sequences, 35% being singletons. Trimming took 3 bases from V and 8 from J, leaving 13 bases between them. Germline V CDR1 and CDR2: MDHEN, SYDVKM. There are 13 residues in the CDR3. The source of this sequence is a human donor in good health (CMV status not recorded). Some clones in this sample may be carry-over from other donors' samples. Material: PBMCs. V usage is TRBV28 and J usage is TRBJ1-2; D unresolved. For the CDR3, the DNA is TGTGCCAGCAGTTTGTCCAGCCCCCTAGGCTACACCTTC. It yields the protein CASSLSSPLGYTF.